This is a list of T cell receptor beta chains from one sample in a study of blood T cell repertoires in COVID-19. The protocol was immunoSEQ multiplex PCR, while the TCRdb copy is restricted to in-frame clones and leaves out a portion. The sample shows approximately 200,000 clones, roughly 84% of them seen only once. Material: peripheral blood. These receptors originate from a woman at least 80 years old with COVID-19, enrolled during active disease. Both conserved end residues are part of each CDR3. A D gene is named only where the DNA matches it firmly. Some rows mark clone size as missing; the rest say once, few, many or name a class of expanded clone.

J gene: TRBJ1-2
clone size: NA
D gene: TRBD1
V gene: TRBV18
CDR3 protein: CASSPLGQGSGYTF
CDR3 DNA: TGTGCCAGCTCACCATTGGGACAGGGGAGCGGCTACACCTTC

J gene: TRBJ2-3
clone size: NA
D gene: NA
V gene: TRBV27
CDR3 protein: CASSLYPTPGGTDTQYF
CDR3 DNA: TGTGCCAGCAGTTTATATCCGACCCCCGGGGGCACAGATACGCAGTATTTT

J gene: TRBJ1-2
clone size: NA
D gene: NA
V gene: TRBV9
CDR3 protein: CASSRDNGYTF
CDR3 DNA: TGTGCCAGCAGTCGGGATAATGGCTACACCTTC

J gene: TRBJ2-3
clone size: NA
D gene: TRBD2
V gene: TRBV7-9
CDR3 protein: CASSFLGGSTDTQYF
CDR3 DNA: TGTGCCAGCAGCTTTTTGGGGGGGAGCACAGATACGCAGTATTTT

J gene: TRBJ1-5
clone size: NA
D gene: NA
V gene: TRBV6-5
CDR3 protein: CAEGEFNQPQHF
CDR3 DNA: TGTGCTGAGGGGGAATTCAATCAGCCCCAGCATTTT

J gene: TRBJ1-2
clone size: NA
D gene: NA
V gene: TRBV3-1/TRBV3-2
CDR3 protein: CASSQVMQSANYGYTF
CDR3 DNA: TGTGCCAGCAGCCAAGTTATGCAGTCAGCTAACTATGGCTACACCTTC

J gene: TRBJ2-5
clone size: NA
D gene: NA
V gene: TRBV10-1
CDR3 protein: CASSRTVLETQYF
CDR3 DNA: TGCGCCAGCAGTCGGACTGTCCTGGAGACCCAGTACTTC

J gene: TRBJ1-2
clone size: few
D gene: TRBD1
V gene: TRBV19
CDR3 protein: CASSIGTGGYTF
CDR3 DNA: TGTGCCAGTAGTATAGGAACAGGGGGATACACCTTC

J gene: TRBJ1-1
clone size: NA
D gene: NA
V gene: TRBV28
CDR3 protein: CASSSSPEAFF
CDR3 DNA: TGTGCCAGCAGTTCGAGTCCTGAAGCTTTCTTT

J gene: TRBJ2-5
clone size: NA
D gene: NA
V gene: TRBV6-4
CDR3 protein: CASSGDGGPQLEQETQYF
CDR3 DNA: TGTGCCAGCAGTGGGGACGGGGGGCCCCAGCTAGAGCAAGAGACCCAGTACTTC

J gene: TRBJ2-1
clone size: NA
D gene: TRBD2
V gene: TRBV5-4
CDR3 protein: CASSLGGSSGGIYEQFF
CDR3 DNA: TGTGCCAGCAGCTTGGGAGGGTCTAGCGGGGGGATCTATGAGCAGTTCTTC

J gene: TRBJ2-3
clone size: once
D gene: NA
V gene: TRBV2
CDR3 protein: CASSYRTSTDTQYF
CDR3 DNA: TGTGCCAGCAGTTACAGAACTAGCACAGATACGCAGTATTTT

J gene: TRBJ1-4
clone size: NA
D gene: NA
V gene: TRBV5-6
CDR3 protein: CASSLGRGNEKLFF
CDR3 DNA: TGTGCCAGCAGCTTGGGCAGAGGTAATGAAAAACTGTTTTTT

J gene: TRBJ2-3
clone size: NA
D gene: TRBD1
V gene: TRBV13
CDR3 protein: CASSSYTVTGGARRDTQYF
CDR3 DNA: TGTGCCAGCAGCTCCTACACCGTGACAGGGGGCGCGAGACGAGATACGCAGTATTTT

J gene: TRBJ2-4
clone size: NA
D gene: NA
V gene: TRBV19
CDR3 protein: CASSEQGVDIQYF
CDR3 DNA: TGTGCCAGTAGTGAGCAGGGTGTGGACATTCAGTACTTC

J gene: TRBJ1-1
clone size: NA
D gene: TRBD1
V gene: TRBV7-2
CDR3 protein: CASSSTGQPTEAFF
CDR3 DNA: TGTGCCAGCAGCTCCACGGGACAGCCAACTGAAGCTTTCTTT

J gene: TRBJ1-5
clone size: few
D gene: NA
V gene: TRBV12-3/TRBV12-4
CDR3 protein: CASSLTSDQPQHF
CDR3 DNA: TGTGCCAGCAGTTTAACGAGCGATCAGCCCCAGCATTTT

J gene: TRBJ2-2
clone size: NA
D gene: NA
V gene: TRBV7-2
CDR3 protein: CASTADFFNTGELFF
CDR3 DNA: TGTGCCAGCACCGCGGACTTTTTCAACACCGGGGAGCTGTTTTTT

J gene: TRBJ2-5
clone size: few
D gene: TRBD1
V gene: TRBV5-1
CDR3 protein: CASSLKGAQETQYF
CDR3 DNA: TGCGCCAGCAGCTTGAAGGGGGCCCAAGAGACCCAGTACTTC

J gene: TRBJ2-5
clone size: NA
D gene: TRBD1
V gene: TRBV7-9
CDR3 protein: CASSASGRGSEETQYF
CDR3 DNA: TGTGCCAGCAGCGCGTCGGGCAGGGGGAGTGAAGAGACCCAGTACTTC

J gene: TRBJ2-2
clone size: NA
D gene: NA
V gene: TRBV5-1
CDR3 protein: CASSLTGLNTGELFF
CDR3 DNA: TGCGCCAGCAGCCTTACAGGGTTAAACACCGGGGAGCTGTTTTTT

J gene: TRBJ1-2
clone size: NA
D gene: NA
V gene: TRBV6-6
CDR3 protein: CASSYSGAVSEHYTF
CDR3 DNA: TGTGCCAGCAGTTACAGTGGCGCGGTGTCGGAGCACTACACCTTC

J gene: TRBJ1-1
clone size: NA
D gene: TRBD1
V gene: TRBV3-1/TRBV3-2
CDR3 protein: CASSRQGNTEAFF
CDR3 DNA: TGTGCCAGCAGCCGACAGGGGAACACTGAAGCTTTCTTT

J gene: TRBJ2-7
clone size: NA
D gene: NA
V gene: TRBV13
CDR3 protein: CASSMRQYEQYF
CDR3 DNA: TGTGCCAGCAGCATGAGACAGTACGAGCAGTACTTC

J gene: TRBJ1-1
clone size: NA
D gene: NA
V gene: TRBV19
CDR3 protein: CASSLAYLPQATEAFF
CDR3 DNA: TGTGCCAGTAGCCTCGCGTATCTCCCACAGGCCACTGAAGCTTTCTTT

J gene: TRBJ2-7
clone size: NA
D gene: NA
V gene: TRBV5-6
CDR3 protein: CASSLPSSYEQYF
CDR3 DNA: TGTGCCAGCAGCTTGCCTAGCTCCTACGAGCAGTACTTC

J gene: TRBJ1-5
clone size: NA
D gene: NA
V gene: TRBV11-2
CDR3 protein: CASMINTAGQPQHF
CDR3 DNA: TGTGCCAGCATGATAAACACGGCGGGTCAGCCCCAGCATTTT

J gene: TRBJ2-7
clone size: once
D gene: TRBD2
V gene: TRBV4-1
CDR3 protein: CASSPLRGGREQYF
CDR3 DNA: TGCGCCAGCAGCCCTCTACGCGGGGGGAGGGAGCAGTACTTC

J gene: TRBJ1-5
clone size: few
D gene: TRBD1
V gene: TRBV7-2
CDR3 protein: CASSLLEDRGQPQHF
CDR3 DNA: TGTGCCAGCAGCTTATTGGAGGACAGGGGACAGCCCCAGCATTTT